This T cell receptor beta chain originates from a study of cytomegalovirus exposure and HLA in healthy donors (dated by TCRdb to the late 2010s). Describing the broader study: In an earlier analysis of under 600 of the donors, 276 Gb of sequence data and approximately 120 million unique TCR beta sequences from 180 million or so T cells were reported. The later analysis used no new phenotypic data to find candidate immune exposures, relying instead on TCR beta sequences and their occurrence across donors. Donor age, sex, ethnicity and CMV serostatus were compiled alongside the repertoire data. Every repertoire in the discovery cohort had been generated on one and the same sequencing platform. Among the roughly 430 genotyped donors, around 81% belonged to the genetic ancestry cluster associated with self-reported Caucasian donors. A separate validation cohort of roughly 130 different subjects was used in addition to the roughly 720-subject first cohort. In a later genetic analysis, genome-wide SNP genotypes for about 55% of the roughly 670 donors were used, and that subset was treated as a discovery cohort. The study was designed to test whether signatures of past pathogen exposure could be identified by cataloging public T cell receptors. A later analysis re-analyzed previously published TCR beta repertoires from approximately 700 donors and added high-resolution HLA genotyping to study TCR occurrence patterns. Typing coverage differed by locus: A, B, C, DRB1 and DQB1 were typed in about 620-630 donors, DQA1 in 522, DPA1 in 600 to 610, and DPB1 in just under 490. To decide whether each TCR beta V gene segment behaved as functional or pseudogenic, an earlier analysis of approximately 590 of the donors relied on high-throughput TCR beta sequencing. Because of strong linkage in the cohort, roughly five DR-DQ haplotypes were treated as single units for association and clustering. Class I and class II HLA loci were covered by the typing at four-digit resolution. High-throughput TCR immunosequencing, statistical association of individual TCRs with disease status, and machine learning were combined to predict cytomegalovirus infection status. Across 398 genotyped donors of the cohort, an average of 235,054 unique TCR beta nucleotide sequences per donor were sequenced, and 15% to 20% of those sequences were non-productive. The T cell repertoires of 666 subjects were profiled by immunosequencing and related to cytomegalovirus serostatus. Approximately 300 gigabases of sequencing data and around 88 million unique TCR sequences made up an early release that covered 640 HLA-typed donors.

The receptor library was made with the immunoSEQ multiplex PCR assay. The multiplex PCR relied on a mix of 60 forward primers for TCR Vbeta segments and 13 reverse primers for TCR Jbeta segments. The CDR3 region of rearranged TCR beta genes was amplified from genomic DNA with a multiplex PCR assay. Amplified TCR beta libraries were sequenced as 87-base-pair reads on the Illumina HiSeq System. The source study handled its data this way. A later analysis tallied some 79 million unique TCR beta chains across the 666 repertoires, and roughly 11 million of those chains were shared by two or more donors. To remove PCR and sequencing errors, raw reads were error-corrected and collapsed into unique sequences using a nearest-neighbor algorithm that merged closely related sequences. V, D and J gene segments were assigned by aligning CDR3 sequences to IMGT reference sequences. For a sequence to be retained, at least a six-nucleotide match to both a V gene segment and a J gene segment was required. Rearrangements were called productive when the CDR3 lacked stop codons and stayed in frame with V and J; all others were non-productive. Following IMGT convention, CDR3 was defined as the stretch from the second conserved V-encoded cysteine up to the conserved J-encoded phenylalanine. In an earlier analysis of 550 to 650 of the donors, sequences lacking an unambiguous match to a single V gene segment were excluded. An earlier analysis of roughly 590 of the donors called V segments functional above 56.7% productive rearrangements and segregating when the between-donor standard deviation exceeded 5%. A statistical classification framework was built for diagnosing cytomegalovirus status from the catalog of TCR beta chain sequences. A later analysis assigned V and J genes by comparing TCR nucleotide sequences with IMGT/GENE-DB human TR gene sequences. Using the TCRdist pipeline, a later analysis assigned CDR3 sequences along with most-parsimonious VDJ recombination scenarios. A later analysis defined each TCR beta chain by its CDR3 amino acid sequence plus V-gene family, and excluded reads lacking a unique V-gene family. In a later analysis, 450 to 600 highly shared, low-generation-probability nucleotide sequences were removed to address suspected cross-contamination and a sequencing artifact. In a later analysis, a clonal expansion index was calculated for each public chain from normalized within-repertoire ranks of inferred template counts. Generation probabilities in a later analysis came from a VDJ recombination model fitted to out-of-frame rearrangements, and those results were checked against IGoR. In a later analysis, hypergeometric tests were used to score TCR-TCR, TCR-HLA and TCR-CMV co-occurrence, with a repertoire-size bias correction applied to TCR pairs. To estimate false discovery rates, a later analysis permuted the HLA or CMV assignments 20 times. A later analysis grouped co-occurring TCRs with DBSCAN, adding TCRdist sequence similarity when clustering within HLA-allele-positive subsets. For co-occurrence clustering, repertoires with fewer than 30,000 or more than 120,000 public chains were excluded, along with four or five repertoires with anomalous nucleotide sharing. Drawn from immuneACCESS, this table holds only the in-frame rearrangements with V and J called that TCRdb kept. Clones are partly lost; checked studies trace under half to an unresolved V gene and leave the rest unexplained. The V and J calls and clone size were taken over from that table, and D and trimming were inferred from the DNA. In this sample the table shows 310,000 or so clones, roughly 90% of which occur a single time. In total, the top ten clones hold approximately 2.2% of the sample.

Summary of the overall study and its limitations: Because HLA typing was unavailable for some donors at each locus, only the typed subset was used in association tests. The presence/absence analyses assumed that sequencing depth was roughly uniform across donors, and that assumption may not be true. The earlier analysis of 450 to 700 of the donors excluded 15 to 20 rarely observed V segments, including chromosome 9 orphons, because counts were too low. The classifier was reported to diagnose cytomegalovirus status with high specificity and sensitivity in both the original cohort and the validation cohort. This cohort had only TCR beta chains sequenced, and the lack of alpha or paired-chain data limited which features could be detected. Broadly in line with IMGT annotations, most TCR beta V segments showed up in productive rearrangements about 90% or about 30% of the time in an earlier analysis of several hundred of the donors. When HLA alleles, especially DR and DQ, strongly co-occurred, attributing TCR associations to individual alleles was difficult. The only immune exposure information available for the cohort was CMV serostatus. While some public TCRs were present in many individuals, most TCR sequences turned up only very rarely across donors. A later analysis associated about 16,000 TCR beta sequences with specific HLA alleles at a false discovery rate of 0.05. A further reported finding was that TCR beta sequences accurately predicted the HLA-A and HLA-B alleles for most subjects in the first cohort. Correlated functional status among segregating V segments might be attributable to linkage disequilibrium, but an unknown experimental factor could not be ruled out. Some IMGT-functional V segments, including TRBV6-2 and TRBV6-3, could not be told apart with the 87-base-pair reads, so those segments were excluded. The authors suggested that the approach could potentially be generalized to other disease states and immunological phenotypes. A later analysis found that TCR association rates varied across HLA loci, with DRB1 alleles showing the most associated TCRs and HLA-C alleles the fewest. Several of the top co-occurrence clusters appeared to be linked to parvovirus B19, influenza, CMV and Epstein-Barr virus, according to a later analysis. A cluster of highly shared sequence variants was judged likely to be a technical artifact of the sequencing pipeline. In vitro tests confirmed that a few of the cytomegalovirus-associated TCR beta chains recognize cytomegalovirus antigens. Compared with the approximately 600-donor mean, donors in an Asian-associated ancestry cluster had fewer N-insertions in productive TCRs, according to a later genetic analysis. A later genetic analysis associated a missense DCLRE1C variant with V-gene and J-gene trimming of TCR beta chains, and an independent cohort replicated the association. In the study, 164 TCR beta chains were listed as associated with cytomegalovirus. Compared with equally common non-associated chains, HLA-associated TCR beta chains in a later analysis were more clonally expanded and had lower generation probabilities. A later analysis found that most CMV-associated TCR beta chains appeared HLA-restricted, with HLA associations seemingly driven largely by CMV exposure.

The CDR3 has 14 amino acids, counting the end cysteine and phenylalanine. Here the CDR3 DNA is all that survives: 42 bases in frame from base 1. CDR1 is given as KGHSY and CDR2 as FQNENV, both from the germline V gene. V is reduced by 3 bases and J by 1 base, leaving a spacing of 8 bases between them. The cohort was made up of approximately 670 healthy bone marrow donors. Cohort members were all nominally healthy when sampled, although unrecorded immune exposures were likely present. The donor was CMV seronegative and was included in the group of a few hundred seronegative cohort members. Every donor gave a peripheral blood sample, and the peripheral blood mononuclear cells from that sample were used for TCR beta sequencing. The Qiagen DNeasy Blood Extraction Kit was used to extract genomic DNA from the blood cell samples. In regard to this clone: The specificity of this receptor is unknown. Per-base quality was not reported, and no clone a single base away is much larger than it.

The receptor was isolated from a woman aged 18-30 years in good health and CMV-seronegative. Rearrangement joined TRBV16 to TRBJ2-3; the D gene identity is not certain. The material sequenced was PBMCs. The CDR3 protein: CASSHPSGTDTQYF. At the DNA level, the sequence is TGTGCCAGCAGCCATCCCTCAGGCACAGATACGCAGTATTTT.